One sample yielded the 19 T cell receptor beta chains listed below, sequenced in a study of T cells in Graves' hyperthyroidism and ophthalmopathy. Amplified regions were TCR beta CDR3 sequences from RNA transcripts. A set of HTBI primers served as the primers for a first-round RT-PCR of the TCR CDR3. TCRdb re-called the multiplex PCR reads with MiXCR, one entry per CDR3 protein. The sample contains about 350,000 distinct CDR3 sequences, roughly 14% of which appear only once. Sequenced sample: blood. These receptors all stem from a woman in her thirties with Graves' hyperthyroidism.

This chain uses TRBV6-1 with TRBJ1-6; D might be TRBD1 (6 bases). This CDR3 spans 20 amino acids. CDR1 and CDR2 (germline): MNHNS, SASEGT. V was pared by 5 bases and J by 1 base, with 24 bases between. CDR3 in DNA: TGTGCCAGCAGTTATGGTCCCCCCAGCCAGGGGTGGTCCTATAATTCACCCCTCCACTTT. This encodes CASSYGPPSQGWSYNSPLHF.

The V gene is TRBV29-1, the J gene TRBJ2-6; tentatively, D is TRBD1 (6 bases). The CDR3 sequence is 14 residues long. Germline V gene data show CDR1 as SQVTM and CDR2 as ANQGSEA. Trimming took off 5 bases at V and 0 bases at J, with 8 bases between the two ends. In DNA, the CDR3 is TGCAGCGTTACAGGGATCTCTGGGGCCAACGTCCTGACTTTC. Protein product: CSVTGISGANVLTF.

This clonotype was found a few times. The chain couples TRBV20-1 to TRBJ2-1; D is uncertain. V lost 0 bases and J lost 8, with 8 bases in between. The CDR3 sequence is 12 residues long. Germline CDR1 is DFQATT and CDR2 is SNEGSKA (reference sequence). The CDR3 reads CSARDLGYEQFF. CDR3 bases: TGCAGTGCTAGAGATCTCGGCTATGAGCAGTTCTTC.

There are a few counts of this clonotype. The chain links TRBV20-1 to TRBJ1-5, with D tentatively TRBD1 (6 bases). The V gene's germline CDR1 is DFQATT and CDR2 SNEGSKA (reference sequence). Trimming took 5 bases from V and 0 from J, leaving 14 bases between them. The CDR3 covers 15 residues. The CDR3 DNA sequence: TGCAGTGCTGCACCCAGGGGAAATAGCAATCAGCCCCAGCATTTT. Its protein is CSAAPRGNSNQPQHF.

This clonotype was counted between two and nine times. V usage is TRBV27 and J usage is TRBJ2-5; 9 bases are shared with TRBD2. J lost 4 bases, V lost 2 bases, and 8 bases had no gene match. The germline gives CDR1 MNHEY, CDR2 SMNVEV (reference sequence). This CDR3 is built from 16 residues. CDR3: CASSLRAGGRLETQYF. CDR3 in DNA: TGTGCCAGCAGTTTAAGGGCGGGAGGGCGGCTAGAGACCCAGTACTTC.

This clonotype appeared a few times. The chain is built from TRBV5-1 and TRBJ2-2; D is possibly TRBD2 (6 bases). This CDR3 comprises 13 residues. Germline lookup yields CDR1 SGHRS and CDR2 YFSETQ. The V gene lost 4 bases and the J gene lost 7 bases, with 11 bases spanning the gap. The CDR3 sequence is CASSPAGSGELFF. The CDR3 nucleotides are TGCGCCAGCAGCCCCGCGGGGAGCGGGGAGCTGTTTTTT. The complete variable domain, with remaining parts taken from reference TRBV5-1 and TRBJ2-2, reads KAGVTQTPRYLIKTRGQQVTLSCSPISGHRSVSWYQQTPGQGLQFLFEYFSETQRNKGNFPGRFSGRQFSNSRSEMNVSTLELGDSALYLCASSPAGSGELFFGEGSRLTVL.

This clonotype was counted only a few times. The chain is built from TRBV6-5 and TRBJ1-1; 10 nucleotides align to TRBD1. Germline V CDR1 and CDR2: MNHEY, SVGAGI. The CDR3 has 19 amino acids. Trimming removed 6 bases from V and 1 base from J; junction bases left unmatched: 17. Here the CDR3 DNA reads TGTGCCAGCAGCTCCTCGTTTCGGGACAGGGGCGTTCCGAACACTGAAGCTTTCTTT. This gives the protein CASSSSFRDRGVPNTEAFF.

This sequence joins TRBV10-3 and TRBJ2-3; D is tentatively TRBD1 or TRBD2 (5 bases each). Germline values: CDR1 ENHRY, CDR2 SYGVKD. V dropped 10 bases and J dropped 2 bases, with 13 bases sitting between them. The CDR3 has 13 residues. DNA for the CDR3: TGTGCCAACCGACCGGGACCCACAGATACGCAGTATTTT. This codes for CANRPGPTDTQYF.

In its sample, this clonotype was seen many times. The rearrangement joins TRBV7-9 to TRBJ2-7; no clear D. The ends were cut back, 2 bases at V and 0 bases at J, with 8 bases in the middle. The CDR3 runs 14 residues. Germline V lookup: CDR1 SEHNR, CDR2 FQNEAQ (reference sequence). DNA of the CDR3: TGTGCCAGCAGCTTACCCCGGTTCTCCTACGAGCAGTACTTC. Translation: CASSLPRFSYEQYF. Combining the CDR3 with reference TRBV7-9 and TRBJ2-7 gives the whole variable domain DTGVSQNPRHKITKRGQNVTFRCDPISEHNRLYWYRQTLGQGPEFLTYFQNEAQLEKSRLLSDRFSAERPKGSFSTLEIQRTEQGDSAMYLCASSLPRFSYEQYFGPGTRLTVT.

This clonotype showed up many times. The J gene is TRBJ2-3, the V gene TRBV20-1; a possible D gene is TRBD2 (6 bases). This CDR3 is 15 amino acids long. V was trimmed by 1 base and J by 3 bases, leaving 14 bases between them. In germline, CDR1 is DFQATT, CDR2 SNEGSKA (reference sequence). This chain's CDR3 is CSARGRAGLTDTQYF. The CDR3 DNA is TGCAGTGCTAGAGGGCGAGCGGGCCTGACAGATACGCAGTATTTT.

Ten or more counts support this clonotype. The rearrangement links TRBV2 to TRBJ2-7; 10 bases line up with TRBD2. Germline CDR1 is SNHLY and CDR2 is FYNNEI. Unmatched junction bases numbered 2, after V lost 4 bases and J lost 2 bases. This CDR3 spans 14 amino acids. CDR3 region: CASSVAGGTYEQYF. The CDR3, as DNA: TGTGCCAGCAGTGTAGCGGGAGGAACCTACGAGCAGTACTTC.

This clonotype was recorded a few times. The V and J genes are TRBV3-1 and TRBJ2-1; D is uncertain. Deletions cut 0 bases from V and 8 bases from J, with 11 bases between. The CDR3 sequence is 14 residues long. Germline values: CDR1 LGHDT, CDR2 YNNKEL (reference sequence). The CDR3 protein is CASSQEAIMDEQFF. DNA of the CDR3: TGTGCCAGCAGCCAAGAAGCCATTATGGATGAGCAGTTCTTC.

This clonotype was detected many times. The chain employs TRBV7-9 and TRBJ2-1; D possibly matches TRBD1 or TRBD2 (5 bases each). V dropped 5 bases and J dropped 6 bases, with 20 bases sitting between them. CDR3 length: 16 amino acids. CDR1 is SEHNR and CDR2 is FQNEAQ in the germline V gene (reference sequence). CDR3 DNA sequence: TGTGCCAGCAGCCTCTTGCCCGGGACGGATGGCAATGAGCAGTTCTTC. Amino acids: CASSLLPGTDGNEQFF.

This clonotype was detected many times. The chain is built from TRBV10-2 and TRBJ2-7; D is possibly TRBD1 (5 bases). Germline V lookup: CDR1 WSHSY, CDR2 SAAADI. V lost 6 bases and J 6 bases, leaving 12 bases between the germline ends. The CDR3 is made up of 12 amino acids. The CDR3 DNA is TGCGCCAGCAGAGCAGGGCCTGGCGAGCAGTACTTC. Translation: CASRAGPGEQYF.

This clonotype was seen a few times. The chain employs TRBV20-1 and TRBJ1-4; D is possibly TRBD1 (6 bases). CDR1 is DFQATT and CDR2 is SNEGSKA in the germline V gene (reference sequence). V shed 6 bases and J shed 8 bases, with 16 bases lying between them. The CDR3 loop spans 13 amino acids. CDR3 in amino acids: CSALHGDTEKLFF. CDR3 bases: TGCAGTGCACTACACGGGGACACAGAAAAACTGTTTTTT.

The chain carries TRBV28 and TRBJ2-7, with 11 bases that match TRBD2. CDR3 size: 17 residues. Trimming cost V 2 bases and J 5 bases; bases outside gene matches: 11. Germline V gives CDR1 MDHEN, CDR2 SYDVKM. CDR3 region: CASSLGFGTSGSNEQYF. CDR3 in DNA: TGTGCCAGCAGTTTAGGGTTTGGGACTAGCGGAAGCAACGAGCAGTACTTC.

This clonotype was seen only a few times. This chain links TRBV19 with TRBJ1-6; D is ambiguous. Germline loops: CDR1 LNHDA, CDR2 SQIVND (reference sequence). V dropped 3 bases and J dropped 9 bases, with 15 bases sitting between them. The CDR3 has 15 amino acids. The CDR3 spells CASSILATLFSPLHF. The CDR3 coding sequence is TGTGCCAGTAGTATCCTCGCGACGTTGTTTTCACCCCTCCACTTT.

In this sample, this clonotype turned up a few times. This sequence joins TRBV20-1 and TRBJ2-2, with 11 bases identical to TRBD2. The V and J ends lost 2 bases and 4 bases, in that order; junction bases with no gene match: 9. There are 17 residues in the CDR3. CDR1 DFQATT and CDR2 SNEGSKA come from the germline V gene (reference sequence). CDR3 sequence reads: CSARPTTSGTFTGELFF. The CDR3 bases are TGCAGTGCTAGACCGACGACTAGCGGGACTTTCACCGGGGAGCTGTTTTTT.

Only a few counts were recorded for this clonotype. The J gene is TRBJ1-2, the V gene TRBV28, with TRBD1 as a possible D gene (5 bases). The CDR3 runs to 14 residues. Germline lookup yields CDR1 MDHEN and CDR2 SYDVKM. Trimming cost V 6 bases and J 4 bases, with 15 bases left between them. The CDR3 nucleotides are TGTGCCAGCAGACCTACCGGGACCGCCTATGGCTACACCTTC. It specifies CASRPTGTAYGYTF.